Listed below are T cell receptor beta chains from one sample, sequenced in a study of neoadjuvant anti-PD-1 for oral cavity cancer. Method: immunoSEQ multiplex PCR; TCRdb's copy keeps in-frame clones and lacks some. The data show about 14,000 clones, roughly 73% seen once. The specimen comprised PBMCs, sampled before nivolumab (anti-PD-1) treatment. The receptors derive from a person aged 40 to 85 with oral cavity squamous cell carcinoma. CDR3s include the opening cysteine and the closing phenylalanine or tryptophan. The D gene is left open where the match is weak. Clone size is shown for a subset of rows, as once, few, many or a class of expanded clone.

CDR3: CASSQGQYLGSTNEKLFF; DNA: TGCGCCAGCAGCCAAGGCCAGTATTTAGGATCAACTAATGAAAAACTGTTTTTT; J: TRBJ1-4; V: TRBV4-1; D: -; size: once
CDR3: CASSEEVWGSLNTEAFF; DNA: TGTGCCAGCAGTGAAGAGGTGTGGGGCAGCTTGAACACTGAAGCTTTCTTT; J: TRBJ1-1; V: TRBV6-1; D: -; size: -
CDR3: CASNGRDRGKNIQYF; DNA: TGTGCCAGCAACGGCCGGGACAGGGGAAAAAACATTCAGTACTTC; J: TRBJ2-4; V: TRBV6-4; D: TRBD1; size: -
CDR3: CASSESGSVNEQFF; DNA: TGCGCCAGCAGTGAAAGCGGGAGTGTCAATGAGCAGTTCTTC; J: TRBJ2-1; V: TRBV10-1; D: TRBD2; size: -
CDR3: CASTWTGTSYEQYF; DNA: TGCGCCAGCACCTGGACAGGGACGTCCTACGAGCAGTACTTC; J: TRBJ2-7; V: TRBV5-1; D: TRBD1; size: -
CDR3: CASSLARDDDTQYF; DNA: TGCGCCAGCAGCTTGGCTAGGGATGATGATACGCAGTATTTT; J: TRBJ2-3; V: TRBV5-1; D: -; size: -
CDR3: CASRGVTGQYEQYF; DNA: TGTGCCAGCAGGGGGGTGACAGGGCAGTACGAGCAGTACTTC; J: TRBJ2-7; V: TRBV2; D: TRBD1; size: -
CDR3: CAIQGLGNTEAFF; DNA: TGTGCCATACAGGGTTTGGGGAACACTGAAGCTTTCTTT; J: TRBJ1-1; V: TRBV19; D: -; size: -
CDR3: CASTRTGVREQFF; DNA: TGTGCCAGCACCAGGACAGGGGTGCGGGAGCAGTTCTTC; J: TRBJ2-1; V: TRBV2; D: TRBD1; size: -
CDR3: CASSAYITGELFF; DNA: TGCGCCAGCAGTGCTTACATCACCGGGGAGCTGTTTTTT; J: TRBJ2-2; V: TRBV10-1; D: -; size: -
CDR3: CASSQAGNTIYF; DNA: TGCGCCAGCAGCCAAGCTGGAAACACCATATATTTT; J: TRBJ1-3; V: TRBV4-1; D: -; size: few
CDR3: CASSPTRAEQFF; DNA: TGTGCCAGCAGCCCAACCCGGGCTGAGCAGTTCTTC; J: TRBJ2-1; V: TRBV7-2; D: -; size: once
CDR3: CAWEPGPSSGANVLTF; DNA: TGTGCCTGGGAACCGGGACCGAGCTCTGGGGCCAACGTCCTGACTTTC; J: TRBJ2-6; V: TRBV30; D: -; size: -
CDR3: CSAATQNQDYGYTF; DNA: TGCAGCGCCGCGACTCAAAATCAAGACTATGGCTACACCTTC; J: TRBJ1-2; V: TRBV29-1; D: -; size: -
CDR3: CASSFVVSGRTEAFF; DNA: TGTGCCAGCAGCTTTGTCGTTAGTGGGCGCACTGAAGCTTTCTTT; J: TRBJ1-1; V: TRBV7-2; D: -; size: -
CDR3: CASSLTPIQGGRETQYF; DNA: TGCGCCAGCAGCTTAACCCCAATACAGGGAGGTCGGGAGACCCAGTACTTC; J: TRBJ2-5; V: TRBV5-1; D: -; size: -
CDR3: CASSPGGRETQYF; DNA: TGTGCCAGCAGCCCGGGGGGCCGAGAGACCCAGTACTTC; J: TRBJ2-5; V: TRBV7-7; D: -; size: few
CDR3: CASSPPGFASYEQYF; DNA: TGTGCCAGCAGTCCCCCCGGGTTTGCTTCCTACGAGCAGTACTTC; J: TRBJ2-7; V: TRBV2; D: -; size: -
CDR3: CASSPGLALGPQYF; DNA: TGCGCCAGCAGCCCGGGACTTGCATTAGGTCCGCAGTATTTT; J: TRBJ2-3; V: TRBV5-1; D: -; size: -
CDR3: CASSDTIYEQYF; DNA: TGCGCCAGCAGTGACACCATCTACGAGCAGTACTTC; J: TRBJ2-7; V: TRBV10-1; D: -; size: -
CDR3: CASSLSYNEQFF; DNA: TGTGCCAGCAGCTTATCCTACAATGAGCAGTTCTTC; J: TRBJ2-1; V: TRBV7-3; D: -; size: once
CDR3: CASSLTGSTDTQYF; DNA: TGTGCCAGCAGTTTGACAGGTTCCACAGATACGCAGTATTTT; J: TRBJ2-3; V: TRBV27; D: -; size: -
CDR3: CATSRDRHSPLHF; DNA: TGTGCCACCAGCAGAGATCGTCATTCACCCCTCCACTTT; J: TRBJ1-6; V: TRBV15; D: -; size: -
CDR3: CAISQREGTDTQYF; DNA: TGTGCCATCAGCCAGCGGGAGGGCACAGATACGCAGTATTTT; J: TRBJ2-3; V: TRBV10-3; D: TRBD2; size: -
CDR3: CASRAEPSYEQYF; DNA: TGTGCCAGCAGGGCCGAGCCGAGCTACGAGCAGTACTTC; J: TRBJ2-7; V: TRBV6-5; D: -; size: -
CDR3: CASSEFEDQPQHF; DNA: TGTGCCAGCAGTGAATTCGAAGATCAGCCCCAGCATTTT; J: TRBJ1-5; V: TRBV2; D: -; size: few
CDR3: CASSLEGDLGNTIYF; DNA: TGCGCCAGCAGCCTCGAGGGGGACTTGGGAAACACCATATATTTT; J: TRBJ1-3; V: TRBV4-1; D: -; size: -
CDR3: CASGGTGNQPQHF; DNA: TGTGCCAGCGGGGGGACGGGCAATCAGCCCCAGCATTTT; J: TRBJ1-5; V: TRBV6-6; D: -; size: -
CDR3: CASSEQPATQYF; DNA: TGTGCCAGCAGTGAACAGCCCGCCACCCAGTACTTC; J: TRBJ2-5; V: TRBV2; D: -; size: -
CDR3: CSVEGGWGYGYTF; DNA: TGCAGCGTTGAGGGGGGTTGGGGGTATGGCTACACCTTC; J: TRBJ1-2; V: TRBV29-1; D: -; size: -
CDR3: CASSSRYRGQTYEQYF; DNA: TGCGCCAGCAGCTCAAGATACAGGGGGCAGACCTACGAGCAGTACTTC; J: TRBJ2-7; V: TRBV5-1; D: TRBD1; size: few
CDR3: CASSLSRISYNEQFF; DNA: TGTGCCAGCAGTCTTAGCCGTATCTCCTACAATGAGCAGTTCTTC; J: TRBJ2-1; V: TRBV7-8; D: -; size: -
CDR3: CASSKIGRYQETQYF; DNA: TGTGCCAGCAGCAAAATTGGCAGGTACCAAGAGACCCAGTACTTC; J: TRBJ2-5; V: TRBV21-1; D: -; size: -
CDR3: CAWSGDSGFQETQYF; DNA: TGTGCCTGGTCAGGGGACAGCGGATTCCAAGAGACCCAGTACTTC; J: TRBJ2-5; V: TRBV30; D: TRBD1; size: -
CDR3: CASSPMNRERRRTYEQYF; DNA: TGTGCCAGCAGCCCCATGAACAGGGAAAGGCGTAGAACCTACGAGCAGTACTTC; J: TRBJ2-7; V: TRBV11-2; D: -; size: once
CDR3: CASSHTRTGENSPLHF; DNA: TGTGCCAGCAGCCACACTAGGACAGGTGAAAATTCACCCCTCCACTTT; J: TRBJ1-6; V: TRBV9; D: TRBD1; size: -
CDR3: CASSPWGGNYEQYF; DNA: TGTGCCAGCAGTCCCTGGGGGGGTAACTACGAGCAGTACTTC; J: TRBJ2-7; V: TRBV2; D: TRBD2; size: -
CDR3: CASSPEYYYGYTF; DNA: TGTGCCAGTAGCCCTGAGTATTACTATGGCTACACCTTC; J: TRBJ1-2; V: TRBV19; D: -; size: -
CDR3: CASSFMSANEKLFF; DNA: TGTGCCAGCAGTTTCATGAGCGCGAATGAAAAACTGTTTTTT; J: TRBJ1-4; V: TRBV28; D: -; size: -
CDR3: CASSLGQGQGYTF; DNA: TGTGCCAGCAGCTTAGGGCAGGGTCAGGGCTACACCTTC; J: TRBJ1-2; V: TRBV7-8; D: -; size: -